These 18 T cell receptor beta chains came from one sample sequenced in a study of identical twins. TCRdb re-called the 5' RACE reads through MiXCR, storing one row per CDR3 protein. The sample includes hundreds of thousands of distinct CDR3 sequences, 7% to 8.5% of them seen just once. These sequences were also reported in another study, on yellow fever vaccine responses in identical twins.

Sequencing was performed on CD8+ T cells sorted from blood. These receptors were obtained from a woman under 30 in good health.

This sequence joins TRBV6-5 and TRBJ2-1; a possible D gene is TRBD1 (5 bases). Germline CDR1 and CDR2: MNHEY and SVGAGI. The germline V and J ends were trimmed by 2 bases and 8 bases, with 13 bases remaining between them. The CDR3 loop spans 14 amino acids. The CDR3 coding sequence is TGTGCCAGCAGTTACCGTCAGGGCATCCATGAGCAGTTCTTC. Protein sequence: CASSYRQGIHEQFF.

This clonotype was seen a few times. The CDR3 DNA is TGTGCCAGCAGCTTAATAACTCAGGTCACAGATACGCAGTATTTT. As protein: CASSLITQVTDTQYF. The chain has TRBV7-9 and TRBJ2-3; D is unresolved. Trimming pared 2 bases from V and 2 bases from J, leaving 11 bases between. The CDR3 sequence is 15 residues long. Germline assignment: CDR1 SEHNR and CDR2 FQNEAQ (reference sequence).

This rearrangement joins TRBV29-1 to TRBJ2-3; D is unclear. The V and J ends lost 5 bases and 2 bases respectively, with 11 bases between them. The CDR3 contains 13 residues. Per germline, CDR1 SQVTM and CDR2 ANQGSEA. CDR3 region: CSVHITTTDTQYF. Here the CDR3 DNA reads TGCAGCGTTCACATCACGACCACAGATACGCAGTATTTT.

The CDR3 bases are TGTGCCAGCAGTGGAGCCCACGGGGACACTGAAGCTTTCTTT. Translation: CASSGAHGDTEAFF. The chain has TRBV2 and TRBJ1-1; no firm D call. The V gene's germline CDR1 is SNHLY and CDR2 FYNNEI. V was pared by 4 bases and J by 3 bases, with 12 bases between. The CDR3 sequence is 14 residues long.

This clonotype was recorded a few times. The chain employs TRBV7-3 and TRBJ2-1; TRBD2 matches 12 bases. The junction had 14 bases not matched to a gene; V was cut back by 5 bases and J by 0 bases. The germline gives CDR1 SGHTA, CDR2 FQGTGA. The CDR3 is 20 residues long. This CDR3 reads CASSPTTTSGRPSSYNEQFF. The CDR3 coding sequence is TGTGCCAGCAGCCCTACGACCACTAGCGGGAGGCCGAGCTCCTACAATGAGCAGTTCTTC.

The V call is TRBV20-1, the J call TRBJ2-4, with TRBD2 identical over 7 bases. The CDR3 loop spans 17 amino acids. Germline CDR1 and CDR2: DFQATT and SNEGSKA (reference sequence). In nucleotides, the CDR3 is TGCAATGCCAGGGATGGACTAGGTGTGGTGGCCAAAAACATTCAGTACTTC. This sequence encodes CNARDGLGVVAKNIQYF.

This clonotype was recorded many times. The chain employs TRBV29-1 and TRBJ2-7; D is perhaps TRBD1 (6 bases). CDR1 SQVTM and CDR2 ANQGSEA come from the germline V gene. There are 12 residues in the CDR3. The V end was cut by 7 bases, the J end by 0 bases, with 10 bases between. The CDR3 DNA is TGCAGCGCCGGACAGAACTCCTACGAGCAGTACTTC. Residues: CSAGQNSYEQYF.

This clonotype was found a few times. Here the CDR3 DNA reads TGTGCCAGTAGTATAGGACTCGGGTACAATGAGCAGTTCTTC. Its protein product is CASSIGLGYNEQFF. The rearrangement joins TRBV19 to TRBJ2-1; D is unclear. The CDR3 consists of 14 residues. Trimming took 1 base from V and 4 from J, leaving 8 bases between them. Germline V gives CDR1 LNHDA, CDR2 SQIVND (reference sequence). Together with reference TRBV19 and TRBJ2-1, the CDR3 gives the full variable domain: DGGITQSPKYLFRKEGQNVTLSCEQNLNHDAMYWYRQDPGQGLRLIYYSQIVNDFQKGDIAEGYSVSREKKESFPLTVTSAQKNPTAFYLCASSIGLGYNEQFFGPGTRLTVL.

This clonotype was recorded a few times. The chain is built from TRBV3-1 and TRBJ2-7; D remains unclear. CDR3 length: 13 residues. Per germline, CDR1 LGHDT and CDR2 YNNKEL (reference sequence). V lost 5 bases to trimming and J lost 6 bases, with 14 bases between them. CDR3 residues: CASSSGFGFEQYV. The CDR3, as DNA: TGTGCCAGCAGCTCCGGGTTTGGTTTCGAGCAGTACGTC.

This clonotype was observed at least ten times. V is TRBV2 and J is TRBJ2-7, with D unclear. The CDR3 totals 15 residues. The germline gives CDR1 SNHLY, CDR2 FYNNEI. V was pared by 1 base and J by 2 bases, with 12 bases between. Here the CDR3 DNA reads TGTGCCAGCAGTGAAGGTGCTGCGGTAACCTACGAGCAGTACTTC. It yields the protein CASSEGAAVTYEQYF. The complete variable domain, with remaining parts taken from reference TRBV2 and TRBJ2-7, reads EPEVTQTPSHQVTQMGQEVILRCVPISNHLYFYWYRQILGQKVEFLVSFYNNEISEKSEIFDDQFSVERPDGSNFTLKIRSTKLEDSAMYFCASSEGAAVTYEQYFGPGTRLTVT.

This clonotype was seen ten or more times. The chain employs TRBV3-1 and TRBJ2-1; no definite D call. The CDR3 is 13 residues long. Germline loops: CDR1 LGHDT, CDR2 YNNKEL (reference sequence). V was clipped by 4 bases and J by 3 bases, with 7 bases between them. CDR3 loop: CASSPRVYNEQFF. The CDR3 coding sequence is TGTGCCAGCAGCCCCAGAGTCTACAATGAGCAGTTCTTC.

The V call is TRBV11-1, the J call TRBJ2-7; 11 bases agree with TRBD2. Germline assignment: CDR1 SGHAT and CDR2 FQDESV (reference sequence). After removal of 2 bases from V and 0 bases from J, the junction contained 15 bases not matched to a gene. CDR3 length: 20 amino acids. The CDR3 DNA reads as TGTGCCAGCAGCTTAAGGCTGGAGACTAGCGGGACATGGGGCTCCTACGAGCAGTACTTC. As protein: CASSLRLETSGTWGSYEQYF. Variable domain in full (rest from reference TRBV11-1 and TRBJ2-7): EAEVAQSPRYKITEKSQAVAFWCDPISGHATLYWYRQILGQGPELLVQFQDESVVDDSQLPKDRFSAERLKGVDSTLKIQPAELGDSAMYLCASSLRLETSGTWGSYEQYFGPGTRLTVT.

This clonotype was detected a few times. This chain's CDR3 is CASSLEGTGETDTQYF. The CDR3, as DNA: TGCGCCAGCAGCTTGGAAGGGACAGGGGAGACAGATACGCAGTATTTT. V is TRBV5-1 and J is TRBJ2-3; 10 nucleotides match TRBD1. Looked up from germline, CDR1 is SGHRS and CDR2 is YFSETQ. The CDR3 sequence is 16 residues long. J was trimmed by 3 bases and V by 0 bases; bases with no gene match: 4.

V usage is TRBV27 and J usage is TRBJ2-5; D gene unclear. The V gene lost 6 bases and the J gene lost 4 bases, with 15 bases spanning the gap. Germline V lookup: CDR1 MNHEY, CDR2 SMNVEV (reference sequence). This CDR3 has 14 amino acids. The CDR3: CASRVGWSGETQYF. The CDR3 DNA sequence: TGTGCCAGCAGGGTTGGTTGGTCGGGAGAGACCCAGTACTTC.

This chain links TRBV7-9 with TRBJ2-6; D gene unclear. The CDR3 runs to 16 residues. CDR1 SEHNR and CDR2 FQNEAQ come from the germline V gene (reference sequence). The germline V and J ends were trimmed by 4 bases and 2 bases, with 12 bases remaining between them. The CDR3 nucleotides are TGTGCCAGCAGCTCCCCCGGTGATGCTGGGGCCAACGTCCTGACTTTC. This encodes CASSSPGDAGANVLTF.

This chain links TRBV7-2 with TRBJ1-1, with D perhaps matching TRBD1 (6 bases). Germline V lookup: CDR1 SGHTA, CDR2 FQGNSA. The V and J ends lost 6 bases and 1 base respectively, with 21 bases between them. There are 17 residues in the CDR3. This CDR3 reads CASRVRASWTANTEAFF. CDR3 nucleotides: TGTGCCAGCAGGGTAAGGGCCTCCTGGACAGCGAACACTGAAGCTTTCTTT.

This clonotype was found many times. Here the CDR3 DNA reads TGTGCCAGCAGCCCTGGGCTAGCGGGAGACGAGCAGTACTTC. This codes for CASSPGLAGDEQYF. The chain carries TRBV13 and TRBJ2-7, with 10 bases identical to TRBD2. Germline trimming cut 5 bases from V and 5 bases from J; bases unmatched to any gene: 6. The CDR3 covers 14 residues. Germline CDR1 reads PRHDT; CDR2 reads FYEKMQ (reference sequence).

This clonotype was recorded a few times. The chain uses TRBV7-9 and TRBJ2-2, with TRBD2 matching over 7 bases. The CDR3 spans 16 residues. Germline trimming cut 2 bases from V and 4 bases from J; bases unmatched to any gene: 7. Germline V gives CDR1 SEHNR, CDR2 FQNEAQ (reference sequence). The CDR3 DNA reads TGTGCCAGCAGCTTAAGTCGGGACTACTTCACCGGGGAGCTGTTTTTT. This gives the protein CASSLSRDYFTGELFF.